A single sample is the source of the 3 T cell receptor beta chains below, sequenced in a study of cytotoxic CD8 clonotypes in ibrutinib-treated CLL. Produced via immunoSEQ multiplex PCR; TCRdb's table is partial and in-frame only. The sample contains under 300,000 clones, 70% of which appear only once. Material: PBMCs, obtained after 24 months of ibrutinib treatment. All receptors come from a human donor with chronic lymphocytic leukemia.

The chain joins TRBV23-1 to TRBJ1-5; TRBD1 matches 9 bases. TRBV23-1 is an open reading frame, and its role is uncertain. The CDR3 contains 15 residues. The V and J ends lost 0 bases and 7 bases, in that order; junction bases with no gene match: 4. The CDR3 region has the DNA TGCGCCAGCAGTCAATCGGGACAGGGAGTCCAGCCCCAGCATTTT. Residues: CASSQSGQGVQPQHF.

This chain uses TRBV2 with TRBJ1-4; D call uncertain. Germline-derived CDR1 and CDR2 are SNHLY and FYNNEI. Trimming took off 0 bases at V and 0 bases at J, with 5 bases between the two ends. The CDR3 sequence is 15 residues long. CDR3: CASSEAMATNEKLFF. Here the CDR3 DNA reads TGTGCCAGCAGTGAAGCGATGGCAACTAATGAAAAACTGTTTTTT.

The chain has TRBV7-9 and TRBJ2-7; D gene ambiguous. With 8 bases removed from V and 3 bases from J, the gap between germline ends came to 8 bases. Germline assignment: CDR1 SEHNR and CDR2 FQNEAQ (reference sequence). The CDR3 has 11 residues. The CDR3 spells CASGSYYEQYF. The CDR3 region has the DNA TGTGCCAGCGGCTCTTACTACGAGCAGTACTTC.